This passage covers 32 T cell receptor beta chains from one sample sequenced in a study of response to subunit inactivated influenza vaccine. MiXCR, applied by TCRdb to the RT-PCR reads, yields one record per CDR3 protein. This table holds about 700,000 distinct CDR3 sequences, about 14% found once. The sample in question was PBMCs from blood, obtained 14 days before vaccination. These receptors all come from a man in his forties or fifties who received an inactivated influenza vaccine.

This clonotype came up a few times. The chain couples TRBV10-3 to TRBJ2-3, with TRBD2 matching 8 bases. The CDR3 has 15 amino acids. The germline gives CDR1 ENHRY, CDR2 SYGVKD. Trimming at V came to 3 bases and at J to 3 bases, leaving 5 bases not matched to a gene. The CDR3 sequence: CAISDRGGRTDTQYF. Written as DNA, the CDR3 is TGTGCCATCAGTGATAGGGGCGGGAGGACAGATACGCAGTATTTT.

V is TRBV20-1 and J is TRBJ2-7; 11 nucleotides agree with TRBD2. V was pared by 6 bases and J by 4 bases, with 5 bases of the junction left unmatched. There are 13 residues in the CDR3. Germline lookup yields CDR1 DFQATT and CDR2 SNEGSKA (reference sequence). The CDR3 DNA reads TGCAGTGCACCACTAGCGGGAGCTTACGAGCAGTACTTC. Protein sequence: CSAPLAGAYEQYF.

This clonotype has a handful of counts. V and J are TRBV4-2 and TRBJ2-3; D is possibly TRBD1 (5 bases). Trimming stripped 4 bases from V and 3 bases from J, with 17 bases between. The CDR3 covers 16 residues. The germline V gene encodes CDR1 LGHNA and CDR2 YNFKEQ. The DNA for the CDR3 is TGTGCCAGCAGCCCGTCGGCTGCCCCAGGGACAGATACGCAGTATTTT. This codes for CASSPSAAPGTDTQYF.

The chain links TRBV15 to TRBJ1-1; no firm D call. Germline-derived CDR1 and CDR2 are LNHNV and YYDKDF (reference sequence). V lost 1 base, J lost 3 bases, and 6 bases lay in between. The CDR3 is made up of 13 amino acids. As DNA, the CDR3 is TGTGCCACCAGCAGAGCCCCGTACACTGAAGCTTTCTTT. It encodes CATSRAPYTEAFF.

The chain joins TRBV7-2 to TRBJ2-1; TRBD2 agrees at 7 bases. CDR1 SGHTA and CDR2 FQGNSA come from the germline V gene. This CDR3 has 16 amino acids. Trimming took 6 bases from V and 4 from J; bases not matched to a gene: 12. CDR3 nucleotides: TGTGCCAGCAGTCGGCGGCTAGCGGACACTTACAATGAGCAGTTCTTC. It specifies CASSRRLADTYNEQFF.

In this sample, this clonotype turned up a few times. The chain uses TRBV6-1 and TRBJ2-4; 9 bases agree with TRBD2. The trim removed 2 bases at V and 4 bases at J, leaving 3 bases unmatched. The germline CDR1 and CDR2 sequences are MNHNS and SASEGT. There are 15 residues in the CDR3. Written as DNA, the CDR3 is TGTGCCAGCAGTGAAATCGCGGGGGGGAAAAACATTCAGTACTTC. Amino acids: CASSEIAGGKNIQYF.

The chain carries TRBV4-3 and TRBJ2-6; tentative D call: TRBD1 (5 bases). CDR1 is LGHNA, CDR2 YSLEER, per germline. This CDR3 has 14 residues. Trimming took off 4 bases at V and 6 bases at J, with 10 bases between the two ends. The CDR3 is CASSPSGQANVLTF. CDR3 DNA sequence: TGCGCCAGCAGCCCTTCCGGACAGGCCAACGTCCTGACTTTC.

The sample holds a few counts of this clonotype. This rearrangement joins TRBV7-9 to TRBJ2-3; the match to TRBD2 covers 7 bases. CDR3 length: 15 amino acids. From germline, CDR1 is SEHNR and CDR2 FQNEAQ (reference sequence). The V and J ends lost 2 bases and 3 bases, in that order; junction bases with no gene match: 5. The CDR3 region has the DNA TGTGCCAGCAGCTTATTGAGCGGGATAACAGATACGCAGTATTTT. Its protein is CASSLLSGITDTQYF.

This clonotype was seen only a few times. CDR3 in DNA: TGTGCCATCAGTAGGACTAGCGGGGCAACAGATACGCAGTATTTT. This sequence encodes CAISRTSGATDTQYF. The chain links TRBV10-3 to TRBJ2-3; 12 bases are a match to TRBD2. The CDR3 is made up of 15 amino acids. The junction had 3 bases not matched to a gene; V was cut back by 5 bases and J by 3 bases. CDR1 is ENHRY, CDR2 SYGVKD, per germline.

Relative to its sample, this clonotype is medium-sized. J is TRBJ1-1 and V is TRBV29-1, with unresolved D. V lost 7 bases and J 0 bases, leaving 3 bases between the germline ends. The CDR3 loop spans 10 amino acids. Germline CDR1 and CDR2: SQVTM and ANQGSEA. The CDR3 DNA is TGCAGCGGAATGAACACTGAAGCTTTCTTT. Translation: CSGMNTEAFF.

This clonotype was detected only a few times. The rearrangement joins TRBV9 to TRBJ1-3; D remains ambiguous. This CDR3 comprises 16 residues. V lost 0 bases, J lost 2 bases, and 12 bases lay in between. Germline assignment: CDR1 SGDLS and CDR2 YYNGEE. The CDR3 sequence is CASSVGANLPGNTIYF. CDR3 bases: TGTGCCAGCAGCGTAGGCGCTAACCTCCCTGGAAACACCATATATTTT.

The CDR3: CASSPDVTLGLEQYF. CDR3 in DNA: TGTGCCAGCAGTCCGGACGTAACCCTGGGCCTCGAGCAGTACTTC. The genes are TRBV6-4 and TRBJ2-7; D is uncertain. CDR1 and CDR2 (germline): MRHNA, SNTAGT. Trimming removed 5 bases at V and 6 bases at J, with 20 bases between. The CDR3 contains 15 residues.

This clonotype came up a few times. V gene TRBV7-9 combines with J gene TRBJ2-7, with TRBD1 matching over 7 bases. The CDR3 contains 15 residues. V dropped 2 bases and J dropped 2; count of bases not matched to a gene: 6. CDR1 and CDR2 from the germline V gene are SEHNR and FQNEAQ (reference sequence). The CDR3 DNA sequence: TGTGCCAGCAGCTTAACAGGGGATCCCACCTACGAGCAGTACTTC. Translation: CASSLTGDPTYEQYF.

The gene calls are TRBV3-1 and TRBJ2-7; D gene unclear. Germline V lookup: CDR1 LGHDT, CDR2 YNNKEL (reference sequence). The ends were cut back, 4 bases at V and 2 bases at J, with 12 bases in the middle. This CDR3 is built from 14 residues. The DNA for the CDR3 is TGTGCCAGCAGCCCGCAGTATGGGGCCTACGAGCAGTACTTC. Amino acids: CASSPQYGAYEQYF.

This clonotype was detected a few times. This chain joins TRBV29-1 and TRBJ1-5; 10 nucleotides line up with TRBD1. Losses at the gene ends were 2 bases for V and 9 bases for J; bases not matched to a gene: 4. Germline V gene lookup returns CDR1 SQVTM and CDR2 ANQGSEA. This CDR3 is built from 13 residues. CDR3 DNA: TGCAGCGTTGAAAAGGACAGGGGGTCGCCCCAGCATTTT. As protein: CSVEKDRGSPQHF.

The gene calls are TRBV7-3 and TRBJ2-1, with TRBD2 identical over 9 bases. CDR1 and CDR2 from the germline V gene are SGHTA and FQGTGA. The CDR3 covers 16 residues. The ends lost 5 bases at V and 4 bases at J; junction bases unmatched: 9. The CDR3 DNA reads TGTGCCAGCAGCCCCCAGACTAGCGGCCAATACAATGAGCAGTTCTTC. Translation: CASSPQTSGQYNEQFF.

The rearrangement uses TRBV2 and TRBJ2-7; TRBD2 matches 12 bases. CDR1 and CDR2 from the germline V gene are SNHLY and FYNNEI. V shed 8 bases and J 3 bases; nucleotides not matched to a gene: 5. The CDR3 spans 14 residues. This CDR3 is CASRETSGSYEQYF. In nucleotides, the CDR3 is TGTGCCAGCCGCGAGACTAGCGGGAGCTACGAGCAGTACTTC.

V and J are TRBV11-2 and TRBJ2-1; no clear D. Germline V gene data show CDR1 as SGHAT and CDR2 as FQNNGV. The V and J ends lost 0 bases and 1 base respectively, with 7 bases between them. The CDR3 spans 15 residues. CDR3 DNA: TGTGCCAGCAGCTTAGATCTAGAATCCTACAATGAGCAGTTCTTC. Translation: CASSLDLESYNEQFF. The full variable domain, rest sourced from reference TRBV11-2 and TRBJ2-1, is EAGVAQSPRYKIIEKRQSVAFWCNPISGHATLYWYQQILGQGPKLLIQFQNNGVVDDSQLPKDRFSAERLKGVDSTLKIQPAKLEDSAVYLCASSLDLESYNEQFFGPGTRLTVL.

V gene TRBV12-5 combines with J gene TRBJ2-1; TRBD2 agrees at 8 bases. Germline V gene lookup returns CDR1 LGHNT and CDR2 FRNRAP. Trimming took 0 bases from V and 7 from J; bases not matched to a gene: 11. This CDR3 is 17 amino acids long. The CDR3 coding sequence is TGTGCTAGTGGTTTGGTAGAGACGGGAGGGCCGGGTAATGAGCAGTTCTTC. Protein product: CASGLVETGGPGNEQFF.

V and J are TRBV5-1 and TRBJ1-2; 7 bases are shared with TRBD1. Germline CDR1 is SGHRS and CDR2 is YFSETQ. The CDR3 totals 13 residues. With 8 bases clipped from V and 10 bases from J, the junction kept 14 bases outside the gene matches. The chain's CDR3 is CASHNTGVPYYTF. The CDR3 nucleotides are TGCGCCAGTCACAACACAGGGGTACCCTACTACACCTTC.

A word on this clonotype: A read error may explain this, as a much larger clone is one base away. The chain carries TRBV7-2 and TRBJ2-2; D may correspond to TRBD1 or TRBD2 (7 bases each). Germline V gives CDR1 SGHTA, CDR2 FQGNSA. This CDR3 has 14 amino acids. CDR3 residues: CASSQGGNTGELSF. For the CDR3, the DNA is TGTGCCAGCAGCCAGGGGGGGAACACCGGGGAGCTGTCTTTT.

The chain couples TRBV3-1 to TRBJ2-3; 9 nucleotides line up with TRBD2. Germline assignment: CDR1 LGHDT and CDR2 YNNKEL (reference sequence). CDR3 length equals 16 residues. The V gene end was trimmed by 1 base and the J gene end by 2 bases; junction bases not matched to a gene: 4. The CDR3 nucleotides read TGTGCCAGCAGCCAAGTTGCGGGGGGGTTCACAGATACGCAGTATTTT. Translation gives CASSQVAGGFTDTQYF.

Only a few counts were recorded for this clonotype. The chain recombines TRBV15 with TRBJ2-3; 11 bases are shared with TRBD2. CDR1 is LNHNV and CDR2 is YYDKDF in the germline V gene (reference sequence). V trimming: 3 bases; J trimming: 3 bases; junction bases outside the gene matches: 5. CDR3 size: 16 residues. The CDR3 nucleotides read TGTGCCACCAGCAGTCTAGTAGCGGGAGGGACAGATACGCAGTATTTT. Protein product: CATSSLVAGGTDTQYF.

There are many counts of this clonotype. The CDR3 DNA reads as TGTGCCACCAGCAGACTCGGACAGGGGGTAAATGGAAACACCATATATTTT. Amino acids: CATSRLGQGVNGNTIYF. The rearrangement uses TRBV15 and TRBJ1-3, with TRBD1 matching 10 bases. Germline values: CDR1 LNHNV, CDR2 YYDKDF (reference sequence). CDR3 length: 17 amino acids. V was clipped by 2 bases and J by 3 bases; unmatched bases: 7. Combining the CDR3 with reference TRBV15 and TRBJ1-3 gives the whole variable domain DAMVIQNPRYQVTQFGKPVTLSCSQTLNHNVMYWYQQKSSQAPKLLFHYYDKDFNNEADTPDNFQSRRPNTSFCFLDIRSPGLGDTAMYLCATSRLGQGVNGNTIYFGEGSWLTVV.

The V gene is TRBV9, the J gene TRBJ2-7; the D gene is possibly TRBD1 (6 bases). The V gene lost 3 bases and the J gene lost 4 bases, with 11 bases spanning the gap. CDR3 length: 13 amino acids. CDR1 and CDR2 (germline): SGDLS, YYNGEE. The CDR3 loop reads CASSAFQGYEQYF. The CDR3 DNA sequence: TGTGCCAGCAGCGCGTTTCAGGGGTACGAGCAGTACTTC.

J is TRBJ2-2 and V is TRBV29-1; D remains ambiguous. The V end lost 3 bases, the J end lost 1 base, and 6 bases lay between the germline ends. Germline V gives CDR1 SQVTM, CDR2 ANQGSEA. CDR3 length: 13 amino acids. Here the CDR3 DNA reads TGCAGCGTTGAGAGCAGGAACACCGGGGAGCTGTTTTTT. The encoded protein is CSVESRNTGELFF.

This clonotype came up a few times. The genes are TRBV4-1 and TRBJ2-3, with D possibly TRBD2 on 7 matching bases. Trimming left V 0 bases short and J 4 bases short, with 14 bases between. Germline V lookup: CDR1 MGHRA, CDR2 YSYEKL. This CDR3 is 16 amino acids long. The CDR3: CASSQDRGARADTQYF. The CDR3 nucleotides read TGCGCCAGCAGCCAAGATCGGGGGGCGCGTGCAGATACGCAGTATTTT.

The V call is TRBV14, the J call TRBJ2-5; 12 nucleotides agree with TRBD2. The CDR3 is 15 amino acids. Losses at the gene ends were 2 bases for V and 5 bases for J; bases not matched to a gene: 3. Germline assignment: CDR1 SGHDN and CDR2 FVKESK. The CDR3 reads CASSQLGLAGETQYF. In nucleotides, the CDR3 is TGTGCCAGCAGCCAACTCGGACTAGCGGGGGAGACCCAGTACTTC.

The CDR3: CASSELRKGYEQYF. The CDR3 nucleotides are TGTGCCAGCAGTGAACTTAGGAAGGGGTACGAGCAGTACTTC. The V and J genes are TRBV2 and TRBJ2-7; D possibly corresponds to TRBD1 (5 bases). The V gene lost 2 bases and the J gene lost 4 bases, with 12 bases spanning the gap. This CDR3 is 14 amino acids long. Germline CDR1 reads SNHLY; CDR2 reads FYNNEI.

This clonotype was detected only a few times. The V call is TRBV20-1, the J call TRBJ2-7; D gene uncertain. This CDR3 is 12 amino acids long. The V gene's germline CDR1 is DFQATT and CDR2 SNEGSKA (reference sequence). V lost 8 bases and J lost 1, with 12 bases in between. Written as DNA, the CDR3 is TGCAGTCCAATCGGAACATCCTACGAGCAGTACTTC. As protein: CSPIGTSYEQYF.

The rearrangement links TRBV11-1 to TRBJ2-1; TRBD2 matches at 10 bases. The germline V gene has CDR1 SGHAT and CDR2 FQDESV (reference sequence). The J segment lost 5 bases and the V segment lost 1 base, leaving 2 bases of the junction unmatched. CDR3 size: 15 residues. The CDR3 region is CASSLELAGNNEQFF. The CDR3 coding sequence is TGTGCCAGCAGCTTAGAACTAGCGGGGAACAATGAGCAGTTCTTC.

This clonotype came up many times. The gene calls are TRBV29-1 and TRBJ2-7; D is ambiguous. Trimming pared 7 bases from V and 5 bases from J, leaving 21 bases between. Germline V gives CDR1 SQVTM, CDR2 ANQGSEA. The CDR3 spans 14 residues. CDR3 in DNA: TGCAGCGCAGCCGACGGTTCTCCCCTGGACGAGCAGTACTTC. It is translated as CSAADGSPLDEQYF.